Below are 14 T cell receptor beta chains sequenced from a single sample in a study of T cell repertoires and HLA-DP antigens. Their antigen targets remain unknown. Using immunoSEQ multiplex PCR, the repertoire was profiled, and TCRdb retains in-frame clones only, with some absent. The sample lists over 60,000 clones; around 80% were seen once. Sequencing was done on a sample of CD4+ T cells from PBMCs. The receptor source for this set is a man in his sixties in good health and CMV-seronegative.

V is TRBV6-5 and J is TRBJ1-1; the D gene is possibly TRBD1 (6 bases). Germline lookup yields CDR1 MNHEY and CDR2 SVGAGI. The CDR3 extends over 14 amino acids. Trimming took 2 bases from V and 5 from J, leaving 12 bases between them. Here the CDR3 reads CASSYNRVKTEAFF. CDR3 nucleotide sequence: TGTGCCAGCAGTTACAACAGGGTAAAAACTGAAGCTTTCTTT.

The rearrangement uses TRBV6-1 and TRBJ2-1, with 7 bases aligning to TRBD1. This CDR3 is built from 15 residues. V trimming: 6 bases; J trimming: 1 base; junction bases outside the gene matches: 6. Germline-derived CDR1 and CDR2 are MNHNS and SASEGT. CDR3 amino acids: CASRPSGQSYNEQFF. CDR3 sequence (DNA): TGTGCCAGCAGGCCTTCGGGACAGTCCTACAATGAGCAGTTCTTC.

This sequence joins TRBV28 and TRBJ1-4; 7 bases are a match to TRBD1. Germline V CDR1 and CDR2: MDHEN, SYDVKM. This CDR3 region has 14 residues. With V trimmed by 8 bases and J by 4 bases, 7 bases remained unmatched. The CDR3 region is CASGGRQGNEKLFF. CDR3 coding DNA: TGTGCCAGCGGGGGTCGACAGGGTAATGAAAAACTGTTTTTT.

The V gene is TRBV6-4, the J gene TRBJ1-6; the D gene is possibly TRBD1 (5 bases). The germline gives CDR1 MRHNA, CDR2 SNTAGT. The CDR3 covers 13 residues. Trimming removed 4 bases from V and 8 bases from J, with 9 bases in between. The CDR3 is CASSAGTDSPLHF. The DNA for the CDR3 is TGTGCCAGCAGTGCGGGGACTGATTCACCCCTCCACTTT.

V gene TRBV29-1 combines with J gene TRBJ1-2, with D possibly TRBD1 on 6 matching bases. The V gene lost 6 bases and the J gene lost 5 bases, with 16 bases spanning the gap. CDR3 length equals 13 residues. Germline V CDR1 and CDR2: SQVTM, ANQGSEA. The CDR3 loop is CSVEEGGGYGYTF. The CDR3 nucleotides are TGCAGCGTGGAGGAGGGGGGAGGATATGGCTACACCTTC.

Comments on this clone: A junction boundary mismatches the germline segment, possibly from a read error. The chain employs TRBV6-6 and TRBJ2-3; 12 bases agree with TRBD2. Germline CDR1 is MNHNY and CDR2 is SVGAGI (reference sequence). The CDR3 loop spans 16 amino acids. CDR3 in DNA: TGTGCCAGCAGTGACTCTAGCGGGGGGGGCAGGGATACGCAGTATTTT. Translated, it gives CASSDSSGGGRDTQYF.

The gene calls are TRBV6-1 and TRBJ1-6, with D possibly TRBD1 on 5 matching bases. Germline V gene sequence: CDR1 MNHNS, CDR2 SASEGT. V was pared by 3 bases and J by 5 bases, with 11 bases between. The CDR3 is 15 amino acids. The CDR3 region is CASSDSTAHNSPLHF. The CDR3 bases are TGTGCCAGCAGTGATTCGACAGCCCATAATTCACCCCTCCACTTT.

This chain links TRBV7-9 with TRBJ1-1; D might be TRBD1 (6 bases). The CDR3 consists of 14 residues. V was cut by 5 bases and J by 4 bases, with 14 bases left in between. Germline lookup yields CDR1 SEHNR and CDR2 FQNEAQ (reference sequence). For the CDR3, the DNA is TGTGCCAGCAGCCTCCTCCAGGACAGCACTGAAGCTTTCTTT. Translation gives CASSLLQDSTEAFF.

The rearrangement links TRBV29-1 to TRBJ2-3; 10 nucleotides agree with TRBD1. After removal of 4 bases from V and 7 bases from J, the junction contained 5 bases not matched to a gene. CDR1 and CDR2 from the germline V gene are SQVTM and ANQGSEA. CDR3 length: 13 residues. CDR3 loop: CSVGTGGRYTQYF. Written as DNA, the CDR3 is TGCAGCGTTGGGACAGGGGGTCGGTATACGCAGTATTTT.

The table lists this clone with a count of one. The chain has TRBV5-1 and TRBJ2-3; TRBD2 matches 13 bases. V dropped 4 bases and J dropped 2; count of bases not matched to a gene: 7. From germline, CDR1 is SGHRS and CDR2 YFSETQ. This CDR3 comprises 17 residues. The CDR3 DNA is TGCGCCAGCAGCGTGACTAGCGGGGGGCCGCCCACAGATACGCAGTATTTT. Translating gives CASSVTSGGPPTDTQYF.

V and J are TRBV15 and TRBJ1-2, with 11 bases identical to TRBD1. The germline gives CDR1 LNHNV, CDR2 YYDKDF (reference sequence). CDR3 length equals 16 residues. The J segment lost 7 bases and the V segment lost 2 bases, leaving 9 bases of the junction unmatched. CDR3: CATSRSIGTGGIGYTF. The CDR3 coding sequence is TGTGCCACCAGCAGAAGTATCGGGACAGGGGGAATTGGCTACACCTTC.

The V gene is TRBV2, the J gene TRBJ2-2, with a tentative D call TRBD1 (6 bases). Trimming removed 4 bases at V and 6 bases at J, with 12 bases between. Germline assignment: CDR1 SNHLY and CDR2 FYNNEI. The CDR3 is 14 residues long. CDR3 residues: CASSAAGGAGELFF. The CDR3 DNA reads TGTGCCAGCAGTGCAGCTGGGGGCGCCGGGGAGCTGTTTTTT.

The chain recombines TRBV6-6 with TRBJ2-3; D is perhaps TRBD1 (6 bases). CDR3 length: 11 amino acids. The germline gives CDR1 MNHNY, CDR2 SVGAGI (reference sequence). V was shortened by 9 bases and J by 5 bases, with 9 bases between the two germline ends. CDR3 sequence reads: CASTGRDTQYF. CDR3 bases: TGTGCCAGTACAGGGAGAGATACGCAGTATTTT.

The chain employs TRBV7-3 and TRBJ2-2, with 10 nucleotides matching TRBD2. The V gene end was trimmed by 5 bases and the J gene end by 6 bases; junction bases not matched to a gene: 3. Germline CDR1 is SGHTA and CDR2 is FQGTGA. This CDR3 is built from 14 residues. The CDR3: CASSLAGVAGELFF. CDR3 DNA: TGTGCCAGCAGCCTAGCGGGAGTGGCCGGGGAGCTGTTTTTT.